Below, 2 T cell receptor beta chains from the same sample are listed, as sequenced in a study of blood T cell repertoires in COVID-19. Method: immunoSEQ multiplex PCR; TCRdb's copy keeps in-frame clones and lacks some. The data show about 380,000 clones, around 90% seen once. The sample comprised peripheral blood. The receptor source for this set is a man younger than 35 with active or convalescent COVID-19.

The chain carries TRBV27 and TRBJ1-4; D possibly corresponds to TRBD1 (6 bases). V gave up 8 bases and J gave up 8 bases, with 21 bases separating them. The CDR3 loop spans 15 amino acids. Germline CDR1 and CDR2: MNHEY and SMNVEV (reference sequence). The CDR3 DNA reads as TGTGCCAGCGACCCCGATGGGACATTTAGGGAAAAACTGTTTTTT. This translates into CASDPDGTFREKLFF.

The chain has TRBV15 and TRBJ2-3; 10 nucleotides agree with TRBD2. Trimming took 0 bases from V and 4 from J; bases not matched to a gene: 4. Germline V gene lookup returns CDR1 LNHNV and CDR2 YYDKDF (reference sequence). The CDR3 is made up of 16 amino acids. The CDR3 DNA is TGTGCCACCAGCAGAGATAGCGGGGGGACTTCAGATACGCAGTATTTT. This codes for CATSRDSGGTSDTQYF.